The entry below gives a single T cell receptor beta chain sequence along with its context. Its antigen is unknown. The sample belongs to a study of T cell responses to AZD1222 COVID-19 vaccine. V was pared by 3 bases and J by 6 bases, with 5 bases of the junction left unmatched. Germline CDR1 reads KGHDR; CDR2 reads SFDVKD. The CDR3 contains 14 residues. Profiled with immunoSEQ multiplex PCR; TCRdb holds only in-frame clones, not every one. The data contain 150,000 to 170,000 clones, about 88% of them seen just once; the ten biggest clones take up under 20%. Study observations and caveats: Elevations in Spike-specific TCR breadth and depth followed administration of two AZD1222 doses.

This sample comprised peripheral blood, obtained on day 0 of AZD1222 vaccination. The sequence was collected from an adult in good health. This chain uses TRBV24-1 with TRBJ2-3; 7 bases align to TRBD1. This chain's CDR3 is CATSDVPTGDTQYF. The CDR3 coding sequence is TGTGCCACCAGTGATGTACCGACAGGGGATACGCAGTATTTT.